The sequence of this T cell receptor (beta chain) was determined in a study of T cell repertoires in cytomegalovirus infection. Whole-study context: Recently described HLA-C-restricted plus well-studied HLA-B-restricted CMV epitopes were used. It can be stated that public TCR beta signatures indicated CMV infection as well as a matching HLA type.

Broader study findings: Dominating the ex vivo response were TCR beta clonotypes that were CMV-specific and HLA-C-restricted.

Comment on this clonotype: Its cognate antigen is unknown.

Using its own MiXCR run on the reads, TCRdb lists one record per CDR3 protein. This sample has about 400,000 distinct CDR3 sequences; approximately 35% occur once, and the top ten carry about 13%. The V and J ends lost 1 base and 6 bases, in that order; junction bases with no gene match: 5. This CDR3 has 17 amino acids. The germline CDR1 and CDR2 sequences are MGHRA and YSYEKL. The sequences come from cultured PBMCs, collected from culture after CMV antigen stimulation. This sequence joins TRBV4-1 and TRBJ2-1, with 14 bases aligning to TRBD2. The clonotype comes from a human donor in good health (CMV status not recorded). Some clones in this sample may be carry-over from other donors' samples. CDR3: CASSQVLGTSGSNEQFF. CDR3 DNA: TGCGCCAGCAGCCAAGTCTTAGGGACTAGCGGGAGCAATGAGCAGTTCTTC.